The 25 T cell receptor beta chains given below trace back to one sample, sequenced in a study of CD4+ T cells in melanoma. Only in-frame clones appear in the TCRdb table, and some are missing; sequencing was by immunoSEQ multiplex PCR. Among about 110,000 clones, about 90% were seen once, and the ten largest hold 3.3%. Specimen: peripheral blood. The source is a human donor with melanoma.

The CDR3 protein is CASSLTGTANTEAFF. DNA for the CDR3: TGCGCCAGCAGCTTAACCGGGACAGCGAACACTGAAGCTTTCTTT. The chain uses TRBV5-1 and TRBJ1-1; TRBD1 matches at 7 bases. V lost 2 bases and J lost 1; bases outside the gene matches: 5. This CDR3 region has 15 residues. Germline CDR1 and CDR2: SGHRS and YFSETQ.

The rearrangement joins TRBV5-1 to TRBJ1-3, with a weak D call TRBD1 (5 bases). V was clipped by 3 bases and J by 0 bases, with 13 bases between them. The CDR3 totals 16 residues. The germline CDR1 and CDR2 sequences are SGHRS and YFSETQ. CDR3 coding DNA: TGCGCCAGCAGCTCGGTAGGGGCCTACTCTGGAAACACCATATATTTT. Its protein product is CASSSVGAYSGNTIYF.

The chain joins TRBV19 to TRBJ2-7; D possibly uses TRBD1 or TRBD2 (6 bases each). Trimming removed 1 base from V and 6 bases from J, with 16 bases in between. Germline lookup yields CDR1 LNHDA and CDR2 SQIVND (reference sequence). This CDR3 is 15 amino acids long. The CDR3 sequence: CASSIGGARFGEQYF. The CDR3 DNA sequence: TGTGCCAGTAGTATAGGGGGGGCTAGGTTCGGCGAGCAGTACTTC.

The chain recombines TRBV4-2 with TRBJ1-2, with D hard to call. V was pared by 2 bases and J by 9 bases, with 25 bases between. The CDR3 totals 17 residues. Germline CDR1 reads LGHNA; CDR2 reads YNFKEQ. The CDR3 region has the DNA TGTGCCAGCAGCCAAAACCCCCCGGGCCTCCTACAAGCGAGCTACACCTTC. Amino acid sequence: CASSQNPPGLLQASYTF.

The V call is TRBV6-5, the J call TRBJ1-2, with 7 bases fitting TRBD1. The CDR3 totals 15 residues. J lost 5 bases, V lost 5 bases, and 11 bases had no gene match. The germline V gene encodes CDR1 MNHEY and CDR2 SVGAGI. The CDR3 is CASSRGQPSSYGYTF. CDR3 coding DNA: TGTGCCAGCAGTAGGGGACAGCCCTCGTCATATGGCTACACCTTC.

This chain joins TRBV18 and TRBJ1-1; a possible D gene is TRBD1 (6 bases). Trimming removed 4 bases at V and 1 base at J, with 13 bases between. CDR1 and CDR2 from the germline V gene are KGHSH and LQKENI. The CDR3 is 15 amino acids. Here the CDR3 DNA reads TGTGCCAGCTCACTAGGGGGGCTGGGGAACACTGAAGCTTTCTTT. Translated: CASSLGGLGNTEAFF. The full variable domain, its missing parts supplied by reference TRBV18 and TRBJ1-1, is NAGVMQNPRHLVRRRGQEARLRCSPMKGHSHVYWYRQLPEEGLKFMVYLQKENIIDESGMPKERFSAEFPKEGPSILRIQQVVRGDSAAYFCASSLGGLGNTEAFFGQGTRLTVV.

This CDR3 is CASSRSGETQYF. In nucleotides, the CDR3 is TGTGCCAGCAGCCGGAGTGGGGAGACCCAGTACTTC. V and J are TRBV14 and TRBJ2-5, with D uncertain. The CDR3 runs 12 residues. The V gene lost 4 bases and the J gene lost 5 bases, with 8 bases spanning the gap. Germline CDR1 and CDR2: SGHDN and FVKESK.

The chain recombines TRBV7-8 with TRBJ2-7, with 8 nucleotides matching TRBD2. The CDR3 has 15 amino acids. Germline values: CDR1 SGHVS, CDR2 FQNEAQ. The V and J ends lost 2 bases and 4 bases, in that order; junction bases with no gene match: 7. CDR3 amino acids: CASSLSGSGEYEQYF. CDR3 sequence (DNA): TGTGCCAGCAGCTTATCGGGTAGCGGGGAGTACGAGCAGTACTTC.

CDR3 region: CASSWTSGAEQFF. The CDR3 DNA reads TGTGCCAGCAGCTGGACTAGCGGAGCTGAGCAGTTCTTC. The chain couples TRBV11-2 to TRBJ2-1; TRBD2 agrees at 10 bases. Trimming took 4 bases from V and 9 from J; bases not matched to a gene: 3. In germline, CDR1 is SGHAT, CDR2 FQNNGV. This CDR3 has 13 amino acids.

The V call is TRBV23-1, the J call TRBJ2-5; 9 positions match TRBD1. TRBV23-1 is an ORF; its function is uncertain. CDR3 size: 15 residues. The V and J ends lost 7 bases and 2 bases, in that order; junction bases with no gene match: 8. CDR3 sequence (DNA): TGCGCCAGCATCCGGACAGGGGTTGTTCAAGAGACCCAGTACTTC. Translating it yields CASIRTGVVQETQYF.

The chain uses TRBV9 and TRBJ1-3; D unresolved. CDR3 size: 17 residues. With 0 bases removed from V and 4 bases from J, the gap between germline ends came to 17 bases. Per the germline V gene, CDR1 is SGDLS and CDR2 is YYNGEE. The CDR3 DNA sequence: TGTGCCAGCAGCGTAGAAGCCCGGAGCAAGTGGGGAAACACCATATATTTT. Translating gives CASSVEARSKWGNTIYF.

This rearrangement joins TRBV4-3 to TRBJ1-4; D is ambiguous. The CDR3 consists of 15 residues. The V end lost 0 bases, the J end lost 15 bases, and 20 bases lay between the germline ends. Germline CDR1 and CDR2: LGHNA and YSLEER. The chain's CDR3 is CASSQDLRNSFGMFF. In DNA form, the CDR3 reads TGCGCCAGCAGCCAAGATCTCAGAAACAGCTTCGGTATGTTTTTT.

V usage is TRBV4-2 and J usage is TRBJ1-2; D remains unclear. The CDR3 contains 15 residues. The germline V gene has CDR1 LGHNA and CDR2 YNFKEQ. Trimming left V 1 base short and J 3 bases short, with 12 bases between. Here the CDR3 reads CASSQVKGSDYGYTF. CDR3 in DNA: TGTGCCAGCAGCCAAGTGAAGGGATCGGACTATGGCTACACCTTC.

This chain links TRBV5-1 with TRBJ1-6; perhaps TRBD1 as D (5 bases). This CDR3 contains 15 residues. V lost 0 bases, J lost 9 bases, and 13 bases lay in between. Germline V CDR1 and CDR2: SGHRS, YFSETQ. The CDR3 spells CASSLGGQGGSPLHF. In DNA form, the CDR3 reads TGCGCCAGCAGCTTGGGAGGCCAGGGCGGTTCACCCCTCCACTTT.

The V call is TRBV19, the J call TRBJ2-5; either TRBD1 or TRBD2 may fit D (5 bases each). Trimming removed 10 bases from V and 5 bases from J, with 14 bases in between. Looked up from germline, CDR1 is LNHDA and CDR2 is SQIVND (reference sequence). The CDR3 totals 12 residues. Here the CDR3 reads CATALGGETQYF. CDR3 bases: TGTGCCACCGCCCTTGGGGGTGAGACCCAGTACTTC.

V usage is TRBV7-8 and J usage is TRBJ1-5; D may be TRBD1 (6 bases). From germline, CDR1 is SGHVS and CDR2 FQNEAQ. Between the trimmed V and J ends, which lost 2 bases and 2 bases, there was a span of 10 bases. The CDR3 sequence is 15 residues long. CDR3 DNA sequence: TGTGCCAGCAGCTTAATAAGGACAGGCAATCAGCCCCAGCATTTT. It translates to CASSLIRTGNQPQHF.

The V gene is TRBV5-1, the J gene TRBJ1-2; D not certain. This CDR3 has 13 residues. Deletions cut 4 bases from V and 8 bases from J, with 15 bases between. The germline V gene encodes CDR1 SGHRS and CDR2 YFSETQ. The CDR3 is CASSLGEAFGYTF. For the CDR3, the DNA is TGCGCCAGCAGCCTAGGTGAGGCCTTCGGCTACACCTTC.

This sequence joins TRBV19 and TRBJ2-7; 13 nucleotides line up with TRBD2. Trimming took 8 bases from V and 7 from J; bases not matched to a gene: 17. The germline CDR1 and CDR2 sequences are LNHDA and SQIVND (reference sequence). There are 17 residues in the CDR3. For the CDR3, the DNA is TGTGCCAGTTGGGTAACTAGCGGGAGGGCCTGGTTGAGGGAGCAGTACTTC. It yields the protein CASWVTSGRAWLREQYF.

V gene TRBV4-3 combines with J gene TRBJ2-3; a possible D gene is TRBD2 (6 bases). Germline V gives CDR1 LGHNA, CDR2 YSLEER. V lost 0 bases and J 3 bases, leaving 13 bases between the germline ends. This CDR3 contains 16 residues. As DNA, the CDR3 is TGCGCCAGCAGCCAAGAGGCGCGGGGTGGTACAGATACGCAGTATTTT. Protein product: CASSQEARGGTDTQYF.

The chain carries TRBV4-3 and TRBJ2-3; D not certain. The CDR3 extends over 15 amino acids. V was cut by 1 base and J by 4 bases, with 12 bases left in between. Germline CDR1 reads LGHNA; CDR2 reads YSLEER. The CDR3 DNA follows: TGCGCCAGCAGCCAAGCACCCGAATCGGCAGATACGCAGTATTTT. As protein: CASSQAPESADTQYF.

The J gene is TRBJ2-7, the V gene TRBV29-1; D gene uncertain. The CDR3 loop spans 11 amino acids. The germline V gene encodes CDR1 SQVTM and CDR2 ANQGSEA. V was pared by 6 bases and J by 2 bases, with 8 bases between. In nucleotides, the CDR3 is TGCAGCGTAGGCGGAACCTACGAGCAGTACTTC. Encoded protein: CSVGGTYEQYF.

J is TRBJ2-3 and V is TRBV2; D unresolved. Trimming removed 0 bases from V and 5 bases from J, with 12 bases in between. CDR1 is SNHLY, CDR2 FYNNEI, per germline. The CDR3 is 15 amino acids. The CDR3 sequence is CASSEAIAPGDTQYF. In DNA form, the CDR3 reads TGTGCCAGCAGTGAAGCAATCGCCCCGGGAGATACGCAGTATTTT.

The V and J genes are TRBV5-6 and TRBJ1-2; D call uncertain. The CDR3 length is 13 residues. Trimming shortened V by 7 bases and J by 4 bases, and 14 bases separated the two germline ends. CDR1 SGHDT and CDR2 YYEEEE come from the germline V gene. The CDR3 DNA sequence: TGTGCCAGCGTACGATTGCGAGGCTATGGCTACACCTTC. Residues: CASVRLRGYGYTF.

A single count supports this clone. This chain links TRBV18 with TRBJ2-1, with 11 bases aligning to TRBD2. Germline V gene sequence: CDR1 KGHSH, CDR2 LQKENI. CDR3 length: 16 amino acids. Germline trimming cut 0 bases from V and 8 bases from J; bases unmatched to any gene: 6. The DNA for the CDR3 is TGTGCCAGCTCACCACCGGGGCTAGCGGGAGGAGATGAGCAGTTCTTC. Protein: CASSPPGLAGGDEQFF.

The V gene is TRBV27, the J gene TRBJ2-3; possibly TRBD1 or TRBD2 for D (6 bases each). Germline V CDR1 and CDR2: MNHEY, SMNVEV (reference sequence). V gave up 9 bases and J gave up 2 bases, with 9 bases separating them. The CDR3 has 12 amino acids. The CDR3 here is CARGGDTDTQYF. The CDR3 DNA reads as TGTGCCAGGGGGGGCGACACAGATACGCAGTATTTT.